This TCR beta chain was identified during a study of shared clonotypes between healthy human individuals. Study-wide points: Roughly 4.7% was the fraction of naive CD4 clonotypes found shared across several donors.

In regard to this clone: Its specificity is not known.

CDR1 and CDR2 from the germline V gene are LNHDA and SQIVND (reference sequence). V was pared by 3 bases and J by 6 bases, with 13 bases of the junction left unmatched. This CDR3 is 16 amino acids long. Donors, without exception, were Caucasian adults residing in Nashville, Tennessee. CD45RA-negative memory and CD45RA+ naive subsets were split from the CD4+ cells. The table came from immunoSEQ multiplex PCR; TCRdb's copy has only in-frame clones and leaves some out. The sample lists 2 million to 2.5 million clones, 90% to 95% occurring once. The source of this sequence is a young man in good health. Some clones in this sample may be carry-over from other donors' samples. The rearrangement links TRBV19 to TRBJ1-2; 7 bases are a match to TRBD1. Sequenced sample: naive CD4+ T cells from PBMCs. As for subset: CD45RA+ positively selected. The CDR3, as DNA: TGTGCCAGTAGTATTGCCCGAATAGGAGGACAGGATGGCTACACCTTC. Translating it yields CASSIARIGGQDGYTF.